Following are 8 T cell receptor beta chains from one sample sequenced in a study of T-cell reconstitution after alpha-beta-depleted transplantation in children. Unique molecular identifiers were built into the TCRbeta library. TCRdb analysed the PCR reads with MiXCR anew, one entry per CDR3 protein. The sample holds 600,000 to 700,000 distinct CDR3 sequences, 16% seen once. Material: PBMCs from the stem cell graft donor, obtained from the stem cell graft. The receptors come from a human donor who donated a stem cell graft to a child with acute myeloid leukemia.

This clonotype was seen more than once but under ten times. The CDR3 loop is CASSPGTEPYTDTQYF. The CDR3 DNA follows: TGTGCCAGCAGTCCGGGGACAGAGCCTTACACAGATACGCAGTATTTT. The genes are TRBV12-3 or TRBV12-4 and TRBJ2-3, with 7 bases that match TRBD1. The junction had 10 bases not matched to a gene; V was cut back by 5 bases and J by 2 bases. This CDR3 comprises 16 residues.

There are many counts of this clonotype. DNA for the CDR3: TGCAGTGCTAGAGGCAAGACTGGCCCCAGCTCCTACGAGCAGTACTTC. As protein: CSARGKTGPSSYEQYF. The chain joins TRBV20-1 to TRBJ2-7; D ambiguous. This CDR3 comprises 16 residues. The germline V gene encodes CDR1 DFQATT and CDR2 SNEGSKA (reference sequence). V lost 1 base and J 0 bases, leaving 16 bases between the germline ends.

This clonotype was seen a single time. A much larger clone lies a single base off, so this may be a read error. The chain carries TRBV5-1 and TRBJ2-7, with TRBD1 matching over 9 bases. Per germline, CDR1 SGHRS and CDR2 YFSETQ. This CDR3 has 15 amino acids. The trim removed 4 bases at V and 8 bases at J, leaving 13 bases unmatched. This CDR3 is CASSVSGQGYNQQYF. Here the CDR3 DNA reads TGCGCCAGCAGCGTTTCAGGACAGGGGTACAACCAGCAGTACTTC.

This clonotype was observed at least ten times. V usage is TRBV6-1 and J usage is TRBJ2-5, with 9 bases aligning to TRBD2. Germline V gene sequence: CDR1 MNHNS, CDR2 SASEGT. The CDR3 runs 14 residues. Trimming removed 5 bases from V and 4 bases from J; junction bases left unmatched: 5. The CDR3 bases are TGTGCCAGCAGTCCGGCGGGGGGGAGAGAGACCCAGTACTTC. Translation gives CASSPAGGRETQYF.

This rearrangement joins TRBV7-9 to TRBJ1-4; D not resolved. This CDR3 is 16 amino acids long. V lost 3 bases, J lost 5 bases, and 16 bases lay in between. CDR1 is SEHNR and CDR2 is FQNEAQ in the germline V gene (reference sequence). CDR3 in DNA: TGTGCCAGCAGCTTTTCGAAAGGGTCACTCAATGAAAAACTGTTTTTT. This translates into CASSFSKGSLNEKLFF.

The rearrangement uses TRBV6-1 and TRBJ1-2; TRBD1 is a possible D gene (6 bases). V was pared by 7 bases and J by 3 bases, with 12 bases between. The CDR3 has 13 residues. Germline V CDR1 and CDR2: MNHNS, SASEGT. CDR3 nucleotide sequence: TGTGCCAGCAAGAGGGGGAGGGACTATGGCTACACCTTC. Protein product: CASKRGRDYGYTF.

As DNA, the CDR3 is TGTGCCAGCAGGCTGACAGGGCGCACAGATACGCAGTATTTT. This gives the protein CASRLTGRTDTQYF. This chain uses TRBV12-3 or TRBV12-4 with TRBJ2-3; TRBD1 matches 7 bases. CDR3 length: 14 residues. Germline trimming cut 6 bases from V and 1 base from J; bases unmatched to any gene: 4.

The table lists this clonotype with many counts. The chain carries TRBV12-3 or TRBV12-4 and TRBJ1-5; 7 positions agree with TRBD1. The CDR3 extends over 15 amino acids. V lost 6 bases and J lost 5; bases outside the gene matches: 10. The CDR3 reads CASRSTTGVHQPQHF. The CDR3 DNA reads as TGTGCCAGCAGATCGACCACAGGGGTCCATCAGCCCCAGCATTTT.